The 11 T cell receptor beta chains below all came from one sample that was sequenced in a study of T cell changes during pregnancy in multiple sclerosis (dated by TCRdb to between 2018 and 2020). The library came from the immunoSEQ multiplex PCR assay. In TCRdb, the immuneACCESS table is reduced to in-frame sequences with V and J assigned. These tables do not hold every clone; where another copy was compared, an unresolved V gene accounts for under half, and the others remain unexplained. Counted in this sample were some 40,000 clones; approximately 92% of them appeared once. Clones ranked in the top ten supply 1.3% of the sample. The source material was peripheral blood. These receptor sequences come from a female donor with multiple sclerosis, enrolled in a pregnancy study.

Only one count was recorded for this clone. This rearrangement joins TRBV6-6 to TRBJ1-5, with TRBD1 identical over 8 bases. The length of the CDR3 is 15 residues. CDR1 MNHNY and CDR2 SVGAGI come from the germline V gene (reference sequence). V lost 5 bases to trimming and J lost 0 bases; unmatched junction nucleotides: 3. The CDR3 bases are TGTGCCAGCAGTAGGGACAGGACTAGCAATCAGCCCCAGCATTTT. This encodes CASSRDRTSNQPQHF.

The chain links TRBV28 to TRBJ2-7; D gene uncertain. The CDR3 sequence is 12 residues long. The germline CDR1 and CDR2 sequences are MDHEN and SYDVKM. V shed 6 bases and J shed 2 bases, with 8 bases lying between them. The CDR3 spells CASRSGTYEQYF. CDR3 coding DNA: TGTGCCAGCAGATCCGGAACCTACGAGCAGTACTTC.

V is TRBV4-1 and J is TRBJ2-2; D may be TRBD2 (5 bases). V lost 7 bases and J lost 4, with 19 bases in between. CDR3 size: 16 residues. Germline lookup yields CDR1 MGHRA and CDR2 YSYEKL. The CDR3 DNA is TGCGCCAGCATCTTGGAGGTGGGAGTAGGCACCGGGGAGCTGTTTTTT. This codes for CASILEVGVGTGELFF.

The V and J genes are TRBV18 and TRBJ1-4; a possible D gene is TRBD1 (6 bases). CDR3 length: 15 residues. The V end lost 6 bases, the J end lost 5 bases, and 16 bases lay between the germline ends. CDR1 KGHSH and CDR2 LQKENI come from the germline V gene. CDR3 sequence: CASSQSTGLNEKLFF. The CDR3 DNA reads TGTGCCAGCTCCCAGAGCACAGGGCTAAATGAAAAACTGTTTTTT.

The chain has TRBV28 and TRBJ2-5; no clear D. Germline V lookup: CDR1 MDHEN, CDR2 SYDVKM. There are 13 residues in the CDR3. The V and J ends lost 3 bases and 0 bases respectively, with 5 bases between them. Written as DNA, the CDR3 is TGTGCCAGCAGTTTGCGCAACCAAGAGACCCAGTACTTC. Its protein product is CASSLRNQETQYF.

The V gene is TRBV5-6, the J gene TRBJ2-1; weak D call: TRBD2 (6 bases). The CDR3 extends over 15 amino acids. V lost 0 bases and J 8 bases, leaving 15 bases between the germline ends. Germline V gene sequence: CDR1 SGHDT, CDR2 YYEEEE. The CDR3 DNA reads as TGTGCCAGCAGCTTGGCCTGGGATTCGGGGGATGAGCAGTTCTTC. It codes for CASSLAWDSGDEQFF.

V and J are TRBV7-2 and TRBJ1-5; D is perhaps TRBD1 (6 bases). Per the germline V gene, CDR1 is SGHTA and CDR2 is FQGNSA. The V end lost 5 bases, the J end lost 5 bases, and 10 bases lay between the germline ends. The CDR3 covers 13 residues. The CDR3, as DNA: TGTGCCAGCAGCGCTTCAGGGGATCAGCCCCAGCATTTT. Protein: CASSASGDQPQHF. Complete variable domain (other parts from reference TRBV7-2 and TRBJ1-5): GAGVSQSPSNKVTEKGKDVELRCDPISGHTALYWYRQSLGQGLEFLIYFQGNSAPDKSGLPSDRFSAERTGGSVSTLTIQRTQQEDSAVYLCASSASGDQPQHFGDGTRLSIL.

V usage is TRBV7-6 and J usage is TRBJ1-5; the D gene is possibly TRBD1 (6 bases). Germline V gives CDR1 SGHVS, CDR2 FNYEAQ. The CDR3 loop spans 16 amino acids. Trimming removed 1 base from V and 2 bases from J, with 12 bases in between. DNA of the CDR3: TGTGCCAGCAGCTTAGTTCGCAGGGGAGGCAATCAGCCCCAGCATTTT. Translation gives CASSLVRRGGNQPQHF.

This clone has only one observation. The V gene is TRBV6-1, the J gene TRBJ1-1; a possible D gene is TRBD1 (5 bases). This CDR3 region has 13 residues. Trimming removed 1 base from V and 3 bases from J, with 6 bases in between. Germline CDR1 MNHNS, CDR2 SASEGT. The CDR3 loop is CASSEGGDTEAFF. The CDR3 DNA follows: TGTGCCAGCAGTGAAGGGGGGGACACTGAAGCTTTCTTT.

The rearrangement links TRBV5-1 to TRBJ1-1, with D maybe TRBD1 (5 bases). The CDR3 length is 14 residues. The germline CDR1 and CDR2 sequences are SGHRS and YFSETQ. Trimming stripped 4 bases from V and 4 bases from J, with 14 bases between. The CDR3 DNA reads as TGCGCCAGCAGCACCACAGGTGACCTCACTGAAGCTTTCTTT. Encoded protein: CASSTTGDLTEAFF.

The chain joins TRBV5-4 to TRBJ2-2, with 11 bases that match TRBD2. This CDR3 is built from 16 residues. The germline V gene encodes CDR1 SGHNT and CDR2 YYREEE (reference sequence). V lost 4 bases, J lost 4 bases, and 6 bases stayed unmatched. The CDR3 nucleotides are TGTGCCAGCAGCGCCCCTAGCGGGAGGATCACCGGGGAGCTGTTTTTT. Translated, it gives CASSAPSGRITGELFF.